This is a list of T cell receptor beta chains from one sample in a study of OX40 agonist ivuxolimab in advanced cancers. Generated by immunoSEQ multiplex PCR, the TCRdb table keeps only in-frame clones and is missing some. In the table there are fewer than 95,000 clones, 75% to 85% of which are singletons. The material sequenced was CD4+ or CD8+ T cells sorted from blood, taken in a trial of the OX40 agonist ivuxolimab. The receptors derive from an adult with an advanced solid tumor such as melanoma, head and neck, liver or kidney cancer. CDR3s include the opening cysteine and the closing phenylalanine or tryptophan. Fields, in order: V gene, clone size, D gene, J gene, CDR3 DNA, CDR3 protein. The D gene is left open where the match is weak. A row's size may be missing; if present it is once, few, many or a size class.

TRBV18	.	.	TRBJ2-1	TGTGCCAGCTCACCACAAGCGGCTCACAATGAGCAGTTCTTC	CASSPQAAHNEQFF
TRBV7-9	.	.	TRBJ2-7	TGTGCCAGCAGCTGGGGGGCTAGCACCGACGAGCAGTACTTC	CASSWGASTDEQYF
TRBV7-9	.	.	TRBJ2-7	TGTGCCAGCAGCCCGGGGAGGGGGGTTCCCTACGAGCAGTACTTC	CASSPGRGVPYEQYF
TRBV28	.	.	TRBJ2-4	TGTGCCAGCAGTCCCCCCCCCGGGATACCCACTAACATTCAGTACTTC	CASSPPPGIPTNIQYF
TRBV6-6	.	.	TRBJ2-7	TGTGCCAGCAGTTACTCAAGGCAGTACTACGAGCAGTACTTC	CASSYSRQYYEQYF
TRBV27	.	.	TRBJ2-1	TGTGCCAGCAGTTTGGCCGGGGAATGGAATGAGCAGTTCTTC	CASSLAGEWNEQFF
TRBV19	.	.	TRBJ2-6	TGTGCCAGTACGAGAGTGATCACTGGGGCCAACGTCCTGACTTTC	CASTRVITGANVLTF
TRBV9	.	.	TRBJ2-2	TGTGCCAGCAGCGGGGGACACCACTACAACACCGGGGAGCTGTTTTTT	CASSGGHHYNTGELFF
TRBV7-8	few	.	TRBJ2-7	TGTGCCAGCAGCTTAGGACGGCGGGGCTACGAGCAGTACTTC	CASSLGRRGYEQYF
TRBV10-2	.	.	TRBJ2-6	TGCGCCAGCAAATTAGACAGGCCGAGCTCTGGGGCCAACGTCCTGACTTTC	CASKLDRPSSGANVLTF
TRBV7-2	.	.	TRBJ1-1	TGTGCCAGCAGCTTACAGGGCGTAGGCACTGAAGCTTTCTTT	CASSLQGVGTEAFF
TRBV30	.	TRBD1	TRBJ1-2	TGTGCCTGGAGTAGCCCCGGACAGGTGACCTATGGCTACACCTTC	CAWSSPGQVTYGYTF
TRBV9	.	TRBD1	TRBJ2-2	TGTGCCAGCAGCGTTGGGACAGAGGACACCGGGGAGCTGTTTTTT	CASSVGTEDTGELFF
TRBV18	.	TRBD1	TRBJ2-7	TGTGCCAGCTCGACCAAGGCCGAGACAGGGCGCTACGAGCAGTACTTC	CASSTKAETGRYEQYF
TRBV5-1	.	.	TRBJ1-3	TGCGCCAGCAGCTTTTCAGTGCCTGGAAACACCATATATTTT	CASSFSVPGNTIYF
TRBV7-2	.	.	TRBJ1-1	TGTGCCAGCAGCTTAGAGGTAGGCTTTGGCACTGAAGCTTTCTTT	CASSLEVGFGTEAFF
TRBV2	.	.	TRBJ1-4	TGTGCCAGCAGTGCCTATCCAGATCGGGTTGAAAAACTGTTTTTT	CASSAYPDRVEKLFF
TRBV7-2	.	.	TRBJ1-1	TGTGCCAGCAGCTTAGGAGGGCCCGCGAACACTGAAGCTTTCTTT	CASSLGGPANTEAFF
TRBV13	.	.	TRBJ2-1	TGTGCCAGCAGCTTAGACTACTCCTACAATGAGCAGTTCTTC	CASSLDYSYNEQFF
TRBV6-1	.	.	TRBJ1-2	TGTGCCAGCAGTCAAGGGGGGCAGTATGGCTACACCTTC	CASSQGGQYGYTF